What follows describes a single T cell receptor beta chain. What it binds is not known. This sample is part of a study of cytomegalovirus exposure and HLA in healthy donors. Study information: A prior analysis found fewer than 120 million unique TCR beta sequences from around 180 million T cells. General observations from the study: Rarity held for most TCR sequences, but there were some public TCRs that occurred in many donors. Sequencing likely produced, as an artifact, a cluster of highly shared sequence variants. Three of the chains that were CMV-associated were confirmed in vitro to be specific for CMV antigens.

The PCR used 60 Vbeta and 13 Jbeta primers. Only in-frame clones appear in the TCRdb table, and some are missing; sequencing was by immunoSEQ multiplex PCR. The profile shows fewer than 200,000 clones, roughly 78% of them singletons. V lost 11 bases and J 5 bases, leaving 25 bases between the germline ends. From germline, CDR1 is SEHNR and CDR2 FQNEAQ (reference sequence). This CDR3 contains 16 residues. This rearrangement joins TRBV7-9 to TRBJ1-3; TRBD1 is a possible D gene (5 bases). The receptor's source is a man aged 35-49 years in good health and CMV-seropositive. Material for sequencing was PBMCs. In DNA form, the CDR3 reads TGTGCCTCCCTACTAGCGGGTGGGGACCGAAGAAACACCATATATTTT. Translating gives CASLLAGGDRRNTIYF.